One sample yielded the 17 T cell receptor beta chains listed below, sequenced in a study of control samples from healthy donors and cancer patients. Some clones are missing from TCRdb's copy, which holds only in-frame ones; the method was immunoSEQ multiplex PCR. This sample has 100,000 to 120,000 clones, with around 87% found just once. The specimen sequenced was PBMCs. These receptors were taken from an older woman with lung cancer.

The rearrangement uses TRBV19 and TRBJ1-1; 9 positions agree with TRBD1. The ends lost 6 bases at V and 3 bases at J; junction bases unmatched: 5. Germline V CDR1 and CDR2: LNHDA, SQIVND (reference sequence). This CDR3 spans 14 amino acids. In DNA, the CDR3 is TGTGCCAGTAGCTTACAGGGGGCTGACACTGAAGCTTTCTTT. It yields the protein CASSLQGADTEAFF.

The chain combines TRBV9 with TRBJ1-1; tentatively, D is TRBD1 (5 bases). Per germline, CDR1 SGDLS and CDR2 YYNGEE. The CDR3 sequence is 16 residues long. Deletions cut 0 bases from V and 7 bases from J, with 19 bases between. In nucleotides, the CDR3 is TGTGCCAGCAGCGTAGGTTCGGGACCCGAACATGGTGAAGCTTTCTTT. Residues: CASSVGSGPEHGEAFF.

The rearrangement joins TRBV5-5 to TRBJ2-1, with 9 bases aligning to TRBD2. V shed 4 bases, J shed 4 bases, and the junction held 9 bases outside the gene matches. Per the germline V gene, CDR1 is SGHKS and CDR2 is YYEKEE (reference sequence). This CDR3 has 16 amino acids. CDR3 region: CASSPRRTSEYNEQFF. For the CDR3, the DNA is TGTGCCAGCAGCCCCCGTAGGACTAGCGAATACAATGAGCAGTTCTTC.

The chain recombines TRBV18 with TRBJ2-2; 10 bases are shared with TRBD2. This CDR3 is built from 16 residues. Germline CDR1 reads KGHSH; CDR2 reads LQKENI. The V and J ends lost 6 bases and 3 bases, in that order; junction bases with no gene match: 7. The chain's CDR3 is CASSRAGGPDTGELFF. CDR3 sequence (DNA): TGTGCCAGCTCGCGAGCGGGAGGGCCGGACACCGGGGAGCTGTTTTTT.

The gene calls are TRBV28 and TRBJ1-5, with a possible D match to TRBD1 (5 bases). With 6 bases removed from V and 4 bases from J, the gap between germline ends came to 7 bases. Germline V gene sequence: CDR1 MDHEN, CDR2 SYDVKM. This CDR3 is 12 amino acids long. The CDR3 DNA reads as TGTGCCAGCAGAAGGGGAAATCAGCCCCAGCATTTT. Translated: CASRRGNQPQHF.

Only one count was recorded for this clone. V is TRBV6-6 and J is TRBJ1-1; D not certain. In germline, CDR1 is MNHNY, CDR2 SVGAGI (reference sequence). This CDR3 is 14 amino acids long. The ends were cut back, 2 bases at V and 0 bases at J, with 7 bases in the middle. As DNA, the CDR3 is TGTGCCAGCAGTTACAGGGTTATGAACACTGAAGCTTTCTTT. Protein sequence: CASSYRVMNTEAFF.

This clone occurred once. The chain combines TRBV19 with TRBJ2-1, with 13 bases identical to TRBD2. Per germline, CDR1 LNHDA and CDR2 SQIVND (reference sequence). With V trimmed by 2 bases and J by 4 bases, 5 bases remained unmatched. The length of the CDR3 is 17 residues. CDR3 loop: CASSIRPLAGGYNEQFF. In DNA form, the CDR3 reads TGTGCCAGTAGTATACGCCCACTAGCGGGAGGGTACAATGAGCAGTTCTTC.

The rearrangement uses TRBV19 and TRBJ1-1; D is uncertain. Germline V lookup: CDR1 LNHDA, CDR2 SQIVND (reference sequence). Trimming stripped 3 bases from V and 4 bases from J, with 6 bases between. The CDR3 loop spans 12 amino acids. CDR3 sequence (DNA): TGTGCCAGTAGTATGAGATTCACTGAAGCTTTCTTT. It encodes CASSMRFTEAFF.

The J gene is TRBJ1-5, the V gene TRBV2; 7 nucleotides match TRBD1. Germline CDR1 reads SNHLY; CDR2 reads FYNNEI. CDR3 length equals 14 residues. V was clipped by 6 bases and J by 5 bases; unmatched bases: 7. The CDR3 DNA reads as TGTGCCAGCAGCCCACAGGGGAGCCATCAGCCCCAGCATTTT. It is translated as CASSPQGSHQPQHF.

Details on this clone: At one end, the junction sequence differs from germline, possibly due to a read error. The chain uses TRBV7-2 and TRBJ1-3; 9 nucleotides align to TRBD1. CDR3 length equals 17 residues. CDR1 and CDR2 (germline): SGHTA, FQGNSA. CDR3 bases: TGTGCCAGCACCTTAGCTACAGGGGGCTTTTCTGGAAACACCATATATTTT. This sequence encodes CASTLATGGFSGNTIYF.

The gene calls are TRBV19 and TRBJ2-2, with 8 positions matching TRBD2. The germline V gene encodes CDR1 LNHDA and CDR2 SQIVND (reference sequence). This CDR3 spans 16 amino acids. J gave up 1 base and V 3 bases, and 4 bases lay outside the gene matches. The CDR3 loop is CASSIRLAGNTGELFF. CDR3 nucleotide sequence: TGTGCCAGTAGTATTCGGCTAGCGGGGAACACCGGGGAGCTGTTTTTT.

The chain has TRBV5-1 and TRBJ2-1; TRBD2 matches at 7 bases. Looked up from germline, CDR1 is SGHRS and CDR2 is YFSETQ. This CDR3 is 17 amino acids long. The ends lost 3 bases at V and 7 bases at J; junction bases unmatched: 16. This CDR3 is CASSWAGGLAVGNEQFF. The CDR3 coding sequence is TGCGCCAGCAGCTGGGCCGGGGGTCTAGCGGTCGGGAATGAGCAGTTCTTC.

This clone has just one count. The V gene is TRBV28, the J gene TRBJ2-3; 8 nucleotides align to TRBD1. The CDR3 loop spans 17 amino acids. Germline CDR1 and CDR2: MDHEN and SYDVKM. The V segment lost 8 bases and the J segment 0 bases; nucleotides outside the gene matches: 13. The CDR3 DNA sequence: TGTGCCAGCTTCACGCGGGCAGGGGGCTTTAGCACAGATACGCAGTATTTT. It yields the protein CASFTRAGGFSTDTQYF.

This clone occurred once. The gene calls are TRBV7-3 and TRBJ2-1, with no clear D. This CDR3 spans 15 amino acids. Trimming removed 0 bases at V and 5 bases at J, with 11 bases between. Germline-derived CDR1 and CDR2 are SGHTA and FQGTGA. The DNA of the CDR3 is TGTGCCAGCAGCTTAACCCCCGGGCGTAACAATGAGCAGTTCTTC. It is translated as CASSLTPGRNNEQFF.

The chain couples TRBV27 to TRBJ2-2; 10 bases align to TRBD2. Germline V gene data show CDR1 as MNHEY and CDR2 as SMNVEV (reference sequence). The V segment lost 5 bases and the J segment 4 bases; nucleotides outside the gene matches: 1. CDR3 length equals 14 residues. The DNA of the CDR3 is TGTGCCAGCAGTCTAGCGGGAGCCACCGGGGAGCTGTTTTTT. It specifies CASSLAGATGELFF.

The chain combines TRBV6-5 with TRBJ2-3, with a tentative D call TRBD2 (5 bases). Germline V gives CDR1 MNHEY, CDR2 SVGAGI. The CDR3 consists of 12 residues. Trimming shortened V by 8 bases and J by 14 bases, and 20 bases separated the two germline ends. Here the CDR3 reads CASFAITGLPYF. CDR3 nucleotides: TGTGCCAGCTTTGCTATTACGGGGTTGCCGTATTTT.

The rearrangement uses TRBV6-5 and TRBJ2-5, with TRBD1 identical over 7 bases. The CDR3 covers 12 residues. Trimming cost V 11 bases and J 1 base; bases outside gene matches: 4. Germline CDR1 reads MNHEY; CDR2 reads SVGAGI. CDR3 residues: CAVRDSQETQYF. In nucleotides, the CDR3 is TGTGCCGTCCGGGACAGCCAAGAGACCCAGTACTTC.